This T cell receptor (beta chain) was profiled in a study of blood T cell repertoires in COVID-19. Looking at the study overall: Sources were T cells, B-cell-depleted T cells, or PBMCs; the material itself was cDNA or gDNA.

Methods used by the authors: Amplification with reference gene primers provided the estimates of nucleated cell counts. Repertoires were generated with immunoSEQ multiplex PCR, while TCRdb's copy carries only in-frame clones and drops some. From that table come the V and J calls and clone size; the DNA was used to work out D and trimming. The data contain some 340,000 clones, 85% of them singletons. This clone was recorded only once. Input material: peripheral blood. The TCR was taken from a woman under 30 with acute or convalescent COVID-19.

The CDR3 is CASSPGLQYEQYF. CDR3 nucleotide sequence: TGTGCCAGTAGCCCGGGACTACAGTACGAGCAGTACTTC. The chain carries TRBV19 and TRBJ2-7, with 7 positions matching TRBD2. The V and J ends lost 6 bases and 4 bases, in that order; junction bases with no gene match: 6. CDR1 and CDR2 from the germline V gene are LNHDA and SQIVND (reference sequence). The CDR3 is 13 amino acids. Based on the CDR3 plus reference TRBV19 and TRBJ2-7, the full variable domain is DGGITQSPKYLFRKEGQNVTLSCEQNLNHDAMYWYRQDPGQGLRLIYYSQIVNDFQKGDIAEGYSVSREKKESFPLTVTSAQKNPTAFYLCASSPGLQYEQYFGPGTRLTVT.